These T cell receptor beta chains were read from a single sample in a study of T cell clonotyping in hematopoietic cell transplantation. This table comes from immunoSEQ multiplex PCR, and its TCRdb copy is limited to in-frame clones, with some not included. The repertoire holds about 41,000 clones, with approximately 95% as singletons. Material for sequencing was peripheral blood mononuclear cells. The receptors were gathered from a man aged 25-40 years in good health. Some clones in this sample may be carry-over from other donors' samples. Each CDR3 is given with its conserved first and last residue. D genes are given only for firm matches.

TRBV14	.	TRBJ1-3	CASSGASSGNTIYF	TGTGCCAGCAGCGGGGCAAGCTCTGGAAACACCATATATTTT
TRBV13	.	TRBJ1-3	CASSLQGSGNTIYF	TGTGCCAGCAGCTTACAGGGCTCTGGAAACACCATATATTTT
TRBV19	.	TRBJ1-5	CASSMSGGNQPQHF	TGTGCCAGTAGTATGTCAGGGGGCAATCAGCCCCAGCATTTT
TRBV6-5	.	TRBJ2-7	CASSLTSGGRREQYF	TGTGCCAGCAGCCTTACTTCAGGGGGGCGCAGGGAGCAGTACTTC
TRBV9	.	TRBJ1-2	CASSGHHSANYGYTF	TGTGCCAGCAGCGGGCACCACTCGGCTAACTATGGCTACACCTTC
TRBV13	TRBD2	TRBJ2-5	CASSFEREVVTQYF	TGTGCCAGCAGCTTTGAGCGGGAGGTTGTGACCCAGTACTTC
TRBV27	.	TRBJ1-1	CASSLGGREAFF	TGTGCCAGCAGTTTGGGAGGGAGAGAAGCTTTCTTT
TRBV6-1	TRBD1	TRBJ2-6	CASSERLPAQGAVGANVLTF	TGTGCCAGCAGTGAAAGGCTCCCCGCGCAGGGGGCTGTGGGGGCCAACGTCCTGACTTTC
TRBV7-8	.	TRBJ2-5	CASRYTGTSLETQYF	TGTGCCAGCAGGTACACTGGGACCTCGCTAGAGACCCAGTACTTC
TRBV7-2	TRBD2	TRBJ2-3	CASSSPGLAGPGNTDTQYF	TGTGCCAGCAGCTCACCGGGACTAGCGGGACCGGGGAACACAGATACGCAGTATTTT